The 28 T cell receptor beta chains below all came from one sample that was sequenced in a study of cytomegalovirus exposure and HLA in healthy donors. The primer mix had 60 Vbeta and 13 Jbeta primers. Assay used: immunoSEQ multiplex PCR; TCRdb lists only in-frame clones, some missing. The sample includes fewer than 65,000 clones, approximately 80% seen only once; the top ten take approximately 3.4%. Sequenced sample: PBMCs. These receptors were taken from a woman between 40 and 50 years old in good health and CMV-seropositive.

V usage is TRBV7-2 and J usage is TRBJ2-5; 13 positions match TRBD2. Germline values: CDR1 SGHTA, CDR2 FQGNSA. The CDR3 extends over 16 amino acids. V was clipped by 1 base and J by 7 bases; unmatched bases: 6. CDR3 sequence reads: CASSLGTSGGQRTQYF. The CDR3 DNA is TGTGCCAGCAGCTTAGGGACTAGCGGGGGACAAAGGACCCAGTACTTC.

This clone was recorded only once. This chain connects TRBV6-1 to TRBJ1-2; D is perhaps TRBD1 (5 bases). This CDR3 comprises 16 residues. Germline assignment: CDR1 MNHNS and CDR2 SASEGT. With 1 base removed from V and 6 bases from J, the gap between germline ends came to 18 bases. CDR3 residues: CASSEESGRGWDGYTF. CDR3 DNA: TGTGCCAGCAGTGAAGAATCTGGGAGGGGTTGGGATGGCTACACCTTC.

This clone was seen a handful of times. The V gene is TRBV7-7, the J gene TRBJ2-1; 8 bases fit TRBD2. Germline CDR1 SSHAT, CDR2 FNYEAQ (reference sequence). The CDR3 sequence is 15 residues long. Trimming at V came to 1 base and at J to 4 bases, leaving 3 bases not matched to a gene. This CDR3 reads CASSLERGLYNEQFF. Written as DNA, the CDR3 is TGTGCCAGCAGCTTAGAGCGGGGGCTATACAATGAGCAGTTCTTC.

This clone was counted once. This chain uses TRBV6-5 with TRBJ2-2; TRBD1 aligns across 7 bases. With 0 bases clipped from V and 3 bases from J, the junction kept 4 bases outside the gene matches. Germline CDR1 is MNHEY and CDR2 is SVGAGI. The CDR3 runs to 16 residues. Here the CDR3 reads CASSYSTGHDTGELFF. The CDR3 DNA reads TGTGCCAGCAGTTACTCGACAGGGCACGACACCGGGGAGCTGTTTTTT.

V usage is TRBV5-4 and J usage is TRBJ1-1; 9 bases map to TRBD1. Trimming cost V 0 bases and J 2 bases; bases outside gene matches: 5. The CDR3 length is 16 residues. Germline loops: CDR1 SGHNT, CDR2 YYREEE (reference sequence). The chain's CDR3 is CASSLGTGVTNTEAFF. The CDR3 region has the DNA TGTGCCAGCAGCTTGGGGACAGGGGTCACAAACACTGAAGCTTTCTTT.

The chain is built from TRBV6-6 and TRBJ2-3; D call uncertain. CDR1 and CDR2 (germline): MNHNY, SVGAGI (reference sequence). V was clipped by 7 bases and J by 7 bases, with 18 bases between them. This CDR3 is 14 amino acids long. CDR3: CASKVRALSNTQYF. The DNA for the CDR3 is TGTGCCAGCAAAGTCCGTGCCCTGAGCAATACGCAGTATTTT.

The CDR3 nucleotides are TGCGCCAGCAGCCAAGATCACGGGGTGGGACCCCTCCACTTT. Encoded protein: CASSQDHGVGPLHF. This rearrangement joins TRBV4-3 to TRBJ1-6; the D is unclear. The CDR3 is made up of 14 amino acids. V was pared by 0 bases and J by 12 bases, with 12 bases between. Germline V lookup: CDR1 LGHNA, CDR2 YSLEER.

V and J are TRBV6-1 and TRBJ1-2; D is unclear. Germline V gene sequence: CDR1 MNHNS, CDR2 SASEGT. CDR3 length equals 12 residues. V was shortened by 6 bases and J by 7 bases, with 12 bases between the two germline ends. In DNA, the CDR3 is TGTGCCAGCAGACTCTCCGGAGTTGGCTACACCTTC. It codes for CASRLSGVGYTF.

The rearrangement uses TRBV6-1 and TRBJ2-7; 11 nucleotides agree with TRBD1. Germline lookup yields CDR1 MNHNS and CDR2 SASEGT. CDR3 length: 14 amino acids. The V gene end was trimmed by 5 bases and the J gene end by 6 bases; junction bases not matched to a gene: 6. The CDR3 DNA reads as TGTGCCAGCAGTCCGGACAGGGGGCTGGGCGAGCAGTACTTC. Translating gives CASSPDRGLGEQYF.

On this clone itself: The junction shows a germline mismatch at one end, possibly a read error. V is TRBV6-5 and J is TRBJ2-5, with 10 bases identical to TRBD1. The DNA matches TRBJ2-7 better at its end, which makes the J call doubtful. The germline CDR1 and CDR2 sequences are MNHEY and SVGAGI. The CDR3 contains 14 residues. CDR3 residues: CVSSLGQGPYEQYF. The DNA of the CDR3 is TGTGTCAGCAGCCTGGGACAGGGGCCCTACGAGCAGTACTTC.

The chain joins TRBV6-1 to TRBJ1-3; D is undetermined. This CDR3 is 13 amino acids long. The V gene's germline CDR1 is MNHNS and CDR2 SASEGT. The V gene lost 5 bases and the J gene lost 6 bases, with 11 bases spanning the gap. CDR3 bases: TGTGCCAGCAGTTCCCAGGCTCAAAACACCATATATTTT. Protein product: CASSSQAQNTIYF.

The CDR3 nucleotides read TGTGCCAGCAGCGTAGCGAGCGGGGGGGGCCAAGAGACCCAGTACTTC. Its protein product is CASSVASGGGQETQYF. The chain recombines TRBV9 with TRBJ2-5; 10 positions agree with TRBD2. V was clipped by 0 bases and J by 1 base; unmatched bases: 3. Per germline, CDR1 SGDLS and CDR2 YYNGEE. The CDR3 loop spans 16 amino acids.

The chain has TRBV6-1 and TRBJ1-2; 9 bases fit TRBD1. The CDR3 covers 13 residues. The germline CDR1 and CDR2 sequences are MNHNS and SASEGT. The trim removed 6 bases at V and 13 bases at J, leaving 12 bases unmatched. CDR3 sequence (DNA): TGTGCCAGCAGAACCCCGGTACAGGGGGCCTTCACCTTC. It is translated as CASRTPVQGAFTF.

The J gene is TRBJ1-2, the V gene TRBV4-3; D ambiguous. V was pared by 4 bases and J by 9 bases, with 18 bases between. This CDR3 spans 14 amino acids. Germline V CDR1 and CDR2: LGHNA, YSLEER. The CDR3 loop is CASSRAPPGRSYTF. For the CDR3, the DNA is TGCGCCAGCAGCCGAGCCCCCCCGGGTCGGAGCTACACCTTC.

This rearrangement joins TRBV28 to TRBJ2-7; TRBD1 agrees at 9 bases. The germline gives CDR1 MDHEN, CDR2 SYDVKM. With 2 bases clipped from V and 12 bases from J, the junction kept 17 bases outside the gene matches. The CDR3 totals 16 residues. The CDR3 loop reads CASSLIGPGQGTGGYF. The CDR3 DNA follows: TGTGCCAGCAGTTTAATAGGGCCGGGACAGGGAACCGGGGGGTACTTC.

V usage is TRBV5-6 and J usage is TRBJ1-4; D gene unclear. CDR3 length: 15 residues. CDR1 and CDR2 (germline): SGHDT, YYEEEE. Trimming removed 4 bases from V and 8 bases from J, with 18 bases in between. The DNA of the CDR3 is TGTGCCAGCAGCCTTAGAGGCACTCCGGGGGAAAAACTGTTTTTT. Protein: CASSLRGTPGEKLFF.

The chain employs TRBV5-6 and TRBJ2-5; 8 bases fit TRBD2. Germline-derived CDR1 and CDR2 are SGHDT and YYEEEE. The V gene end was trimmed by 1 base and the J gene end by 7 bases; junction bases not matched to a gene: 9. This CDR3 contains 15 residues. The DNA for the CDR3 is TGTGCCAGCAGCTTGTGGTCGGGGGGGCCCGGGACCCAGTACTTC. This sequence encodes CASSLWSGGPGTQYF.

This clone appeared a few times. The chain employs TRBV18 and TRBJ2-3; tentative D call: TRBD2 (5 bases). Deletions cut 2 bases from V and 1 base from J, with 10 bases between. The CDR3 sequence is 15 residues long. Per germline, CDR1 KGHSH and CDR2 LQKENI. CDR3 bases: TGTGCCAGCTCACCAAGGCAGAGGGGCACAGATACGCAGTATTTT. Translating it yields CASSPRQRGTDTQYF.

CDR3 loop: CASSLGRTLGASDTQYF. In DNA form, the CDR3 reads TGTGCCAGCAGCTTAGGGAGGACTTTGGGGGCCTCAGATACGCAGTATTTT. This rearrangement joins TRBV11-3 to TRBJ2-3; perhaps TRBD1 as D (6 bases). Per the germline V gene, CDR1 is SGHNT and CDR2 is YENEEA. V dropped 1 base and J dropped 4 bases, with 18 bases sitting between them. This CDR3 is 17 amino acids long. Based on the CDR3 plus reference TRBV11-3 and TRBJ2-3, the full variable domain is EAGVVQSPRYKIIEKKQPVAFWCNPISGHNTLYWYLQNLGQGPELLIRYENEEAVDDSQLPKDRFSAERLKGVDSTLKIQPAELGDSAVYLCASSLGRTLGASDTQYFGPGTRLTVL.

CDR3 sequence reads: CASSHPRRGNTEAFF. CDR3 DNA sequence: TGTGCCAGCAGCCACCCTCGGAGGGGGAACACTGAAGCTTTCTTT. The chain is built from TRBV4-2 and TRBJ1-1, with D maybe TRBD1 (5 bases). CDR1 is LGHNA, CDR2 YNFKEQ, per germline. V was pared by 3 bases and J by 1 base, with 12 bases between. The CDR3 spans 15 residues.

This clone was found a few times. The V and J genes are TRBV9 and TRBJ1-6; possibly TRBD1 for D (5 bases). The germline V gene encodes CDR1 SGDLS and CDR2 YYNGEE. The V gene lost 2 bases and the J gene lost 6 bases, with 12 bases spanning the gap. The CDR3 is 15 amino acids. The DNA for the CDR3 is TGTGCCAGCAGCGTTGGGGGGTATGGTAATTCACCCCTCCACTTT. It specifies CASSVGGYGNSPLHF.

This clone was counted between two and nine times. The CDR3, as DNA: TGTGCCAGCAGCCCTCTCGGAGGGGTTAATTCACCCCTCCACTTT. Its protein product is CASSPLGGVNSPLHF. V usage is TRBV11-2 and J usage is TRBJ1-6; a possible D gene is TRBD1 (5 bases). Trimming pared 5 bases from V and 6 bases from J, leaving 14 bases between. Germline loops: CDR1 SGHAT, CDR2 FQNNGV. There are 15 residues in the CDR3.

V and J are TRBV19 and TRBJ2-7, with TRBD1 identical over 7 bases. The CDR3 runs to 15 residues. Germline CDR1 reads LNHDA; CDR2 reads SQIVND (reference sequence). V shed 1 base, J shed 0 bases, and the junction held 3 bases outside the gene matches. CDR3 region: CASSIGGGPSYEQYF. The CDR3 DNA reads TGTGCCAGTAGTATAGGAGGGGGCCCCTCCTACGAGCAGTACTTC.

In this sample, this clone turned up a few times. The chain carries TRBV5-1 and TRBJ2-1; D remains ambiguous. Germline CDR1 is SGHRS and CDR2 is YFSETQ. The CDR3 is 15 residues long. Deletions cut 0 bases from V and 0 bases from J, with 7 bases between. Here the CDR3 reads CASSLGVSSYNEQFF. In nucleotides, the CDR3 is TGCGCCAGCAGCTTGGGAGTAAGCTCCTACAATGAGCAGTTCTTC.

This clone has only a few counts. V gene TRBV11-2 combines with J gene TRBJ1-1; 11 nucleotides agree with TRBD1. V lost 0 bases and J lost 10; bases outside the gene matches: 13. This CDR3 contains 17 residues. Germline V lookup: CDR1 SGHAT, CDR2 FQNNGV. The CDR3 coding sequence is TGTGCCAGCAGCTTAGAGGGACAGGGGGTTCTGGGGCGGGCAGCTTTCTTT. Its protein product is CASSLEGQGVLGRAAFF.

This chain joins TRBV27 and TRBJ2-3, with 9 bases fitting TRBD2. The trim removed 1 base at V and 5 bases at J, leaving 7 bases unmatched. This CDR3 is built from 16 residues. Germline V gene lookup returns CDR1 MNHEY and CDR2 SMNVEV (reference sequence). The CDR3 region has the DNA TGTGCCAGCAGTTTATGGAGCGGGGGGACGGGAGATACGCAGTATTTT. It specifies CASSLWSGGTGDTQYF.

The chain links TRBV2 to TRBJ1-5; D is perhaps TRBD1 (5 bases). There are 15 residues in the CDR3. Deletions cut 6 bases from V and 3 bases from J, with 15 bases between. The germline CDR1 and CDR2 sequences are SNHLY and FYNNEI. The DNA for the CDR3 is TGTGCCAGCAGGGAACCAGGGCACTTCAATCAGCCCCAGCATTTT. As protein: CASREPGHFNQPQHF.

The CDR3 nucleotides are TGTGCCAGCAGTTACCAGGCTCTGGGTCCCTACGAGCAGTACTTC. Translation: CASSYQALGPYEQYF. The J gene is TRBJ2-7, the V gene TRBV5-5, with D hard to call. The CDR3 totals 15 residues. Trimming pared 5 bases from V and 2 bases from J, leaving 17 bases between. Germline loops: CDR1 SGHKS, CDR2 YYEKEE (reference sequence). Combining the CDR3 with reference TRBV5-5 and TRBJ2-7 gives the whole variable domain DAGVTQSPTHLIKTRGQQVTLRCSPISGHKSVSWYQQVLGQGPQFIFQYYEKEERGRGNFPDRFSARQFPNYSSELNVNALLLGDSALYLCASSYQALGPYEQYFGPGTRLTVT.